Listed here are 26 T cell receptor beta chains from one sample, sequenced in a study of blood T cells in healthy people across ages. A second PCR, run for roughly 7 to 12 cycles, used a sample-barcoded 5' primer plus a J-beta primer mix. MiXCR was run by TCRdb on the 5' RACE reads, yielding one entry per CDR3 protein. This sample has about 800,000 distinct CDR3 sequences; approximately 25% occur once, and the top ten carry approximately 4%. This sample was also put to use in a study of T cells of mothers and their children.

The sequenced sample consisted of blood. These receptor sequences come from a boy between 10 and 17 years old in good health.

The table lists this clonotype with a few counts. The rearrangement joins TRBV7-2 to TRBJ2-1; D perhaps matches TRBD2 (6 bases). The CDR3 length is 14 residues. V shed 1 base and J shed 6 bases, with 10 bases lying between them. Germline V gene sequence: CDR1 SGHTA, CDR2 FQGNSA. The CDR3 region has the DNA TGTGCCAGCAGCTTAGGGGACTTTGTCAATGAGCAGTTCTTC. As protein: CASSLGDFVNEQFF.

This clonotype has a handful of counts. This chain links TRBV29-1 with TRBJ2-5; no reliable D call. The CDR3 consists of 11 residues. Germline CDR1 reads SQVTM; CDR2 reads ANQGSEA. V lost 7 bases and J 4 bases, leaving 10 bases between the germline ends. CDR3 nucleotides: TGCAGCGCCGTGACGGGAGAGACCCAGTACTTC. Its protein is CSAVTGETQYF. Combining the CDR3 with reference TRBV29-1 and TRBJ2-5 gives the whole variable domain SAVISQKPSRDICQRGTSLTIQCQVDSQVTMMFWYRQQPGQSLTLIATANQGSEATYESGFVIDKFPISRPNLTFSTLTVSNMSPEDSSIYLCSAVTGETQYFGPGTRLLVL.

The rearrangement links TRBV20-1 to TRBJ2-3; no firm D call. With 6 bases removed from V and 2 bases from J, the gap between germline ends came to 6 bases. This CDR3 has 11 amino acids. Germline V gene lookup returns CDR1 DFQATT and CDR2 SNEGSKA (reference sequence). This CDR3 reads CSARFTDTQYF. In DNA, the CDR3 is TGCAGTGCGCGCTTCACAGATACGCAGTATTTT.

This clonotype occurred a few times. V gene TRBV6-2 or TRBV6-3 combines with J gene TRBJ1-4, with a possible D match to TRBD1 (6 bases). CDR1 is MNHEY, CDR2 SVGEGT, per germline. V lost 5 bases and J lost 5, with 12 bases in between. CDR3 length: 14 amino acids. The CDR3 sequence: CASSPDRPNEKLFF. CDR3 coding DNA: TGTGCCAGCAGTCCGGACAGACCGAATGAAAAACTGTTTTTT.

This clonotype was recorded a few times. The chain employs TRBV29-1 and TRBJ2-5; D might be TRBD2 (5 bases). The CDR3 has 13 amino acids. CDR1 is SQVTM, CDR2 ANQGSEA, per germline. V was clipped by 3 bases and J by 4 bases, with 12 bases between them. This CDR3 is CSVEGEGRETQYF. The CDR3 DNA is TGCAGCGTTGAGGGCGAGGGTAGAGAGACCCAGTACTTC.

This clonotype was seen a few times. The chain employs TRBV7-9 and TRBJ1-4, with D possibly being TRBD1 (5 bases). The CDR3 has 18 residues. Trimming removed 5 bases at V and 8 bases at J, with 27 bases between. Germline V gene lookup returns CDR1 SEHNR and CDR2 FQNEAQ (reference sequence). The CDR3 coding sequence is TGTGCCAGCAGCCCCAGAATAAAACCCGGGACCATCCAAGAAAAACTGTTTTTT. Amino acids: CASSPRIKPGTIQEKLFF.

This clonotype has more than one count but fewer than ten. The chain uses TRBV4-3 and TRBJ2-1; tentative D call: TRBD1 (5 bases). This CDR3 region has 15 residues. Per germline, CDR1 LGHNA and CDR2 YSLEER. V was cut by 2 bases and J by 6 bases, with 14 bases left in between. CDR3 nucleotides: TGCGCCAGCAGCCAAATGCAGGGCCTTGGCAATGAGCAGTTCTTC. Protein sequence: CASSQMQGLGNEQFF.

The chain carries TRBV6-5 and TRBJ1-1, with 9 positions matching TRBD1. The CDR3 has 18 amino acids. Germline V CDR1 and CDR2: MNHEY, SVGAGI. V gave up 0 bases and J gave up 1 base; unmatched junction bases: 9. CDR3 region: CASSYSWTGDNPNTEAFF. CDR3 in DNA: TGTGCCAGCAGTTACTCCTGGACAGGGGACAATCCGAACACTGAAGCTTTCTTT.

The chain employs TRBV7-2 and TRBJ2-5, with 11 bases matching TRBD2. The V segment lost 1 base and the J segment 2 bases; nucleotides outside the gene matches: 9. In germline, CDR1 is SGHTA, CDR2 FQGNSA. The CDR3 extends over 18 amino acids. CDR3 sequence (DNA): TGTGCCAGCAGCTTAGGAGGTCTAGCGGGAGGTCTGCAAGAGACCCAGTACTTC. It codes for CASSLGGLAGGLQETQYF.

This clonotype was counted only a few times. The junction departs from the called germline gene at one end, perhaps through a read error. This rearrangement joins TRBV15 to TRBJ2-6; maybe TRBD2 (5 bases). Germline V gene lookup returns CDR1 LNHNV and CDR2 YYDKDF (reference sequence). This CDR3 is built from 17 residues. The CDR3 bases are TGCGCCACCAGCATAGTCAGGCACCCGGGGGGGGCCAACGTCCTGACTTTC. This translates into CATSIVRHPGGANVLTF. Variable domain in full (rest from reference TRBV15 and TRBJ2-6): DAMVIQNPRYQVTQFGKPVTLSCSQTLNHNVMYWYQQKSSQAPKLLFHYYDKDFNNEADTPDNFQSRRPNTSFCFLDIRSPGLGDTAMYLCATSIVRHPGGANVLTFGAGSRLTVL.

This clonotype has a handful of counts. The V and J genes are TRBV5-1 and TRBJ2-5; the D gene could be TRBD1 or TRBD2 (6 bases each). V shed 7 bases and J shed 4 bases, with 17 bases lying between them. CDR3 length: 14 residues. Germline V gives CDR1 SGHRS, CDR2 YFSETQ. In nucleotides, the CDR3 is TGCGCCAGCTACAGGGACTCGGTCGGAGAGACCCAGTACTTC. Residues: CASYRDSVGETQYF.

This clonotype was found a few times. This chain connects TRBV5-1 to TRBJ1-4; 9 bases are shared with TRBD1. The germline V gene has CDR1 SGHRS and CDR2 YFSETQ. The J segment lost 4 bases and the V segment lost 4 bases, leaving 11 bases of the junction unmatched. This CDR3 is 17 amino acids long. CDR3 in amino acids: CASSGTGGRTINEKLFF. The CDR3 coding sequence is TGCGCCAGCAGCGGAACAGGGGGCAGGACGATTAATGAAAAACTGTTTTTT.

The chain links TRBV12-3 or TRBV12-4 to TRBJ2-2, with 7 bases matching TRBD1. V was clipped by 7 bases and J by 9 bases; unmatched bases: 11. CDR3 length: 14 amino acids. CDR3 DNA sequence: TGTGCCAGCAACCATAGGACAGGACGCCGGGAGCTGTTTTTT. As protein: CASNHRTGRRELFF.

The rearrangement links TRBV9 to TRBJ2-7; TRBD2 aligns across 10 bases. This CDR3 comprises 16 residues. Germline loops: CDR1 SGDLS, CDR2 YYNGEE. J lost 6 bases, V lost 8 bases, and 17 bases had no gene match. CDR3 sequence: CASSTQRASGSGEQYF. CDR3 coding DNA: TGTGCCAGTAGCACCCAGAGGGCTAGCGGGAGCGGCGAGCAGTACTTC.

The chain has TRBV10-3 and TRBJ2-3; 7 bases match TRBD2. The V gene end was trimmed by 8 bases and the J gene end by 1 base; junction bases not matched to a gene: 3. The CDR3 extends over 13 amino acids. CDR1 ENHRY and CDR2 SYGVKD come from the germline V gene. In DNA, the CDR3 is TGTGCCATCTTGGGGGGGGGCACAGATACGCAGTATTTT. Protein: CAILGGGTDTQYF.

This sequence joins TRBV15 and TRBJ2-7; D might be TRBD1 (5 bases). The V and J ends lost 1 base and 2 bases respectively, with 12 bases between them. This CDR3 comprises 15 residues. Germline assignment: CDR1 LNHNV and CDR2 YYDKDF (reference sequence). Here the CDR3 reads CATSRVPDSTYEQYF. The CDR3 DNA is TGTGCCACCAGCAGAGTCCCAGACAGCACCTACGAGCAGTACTTC.

As for this clonotype: Germline and junction disagree at one end, which may indicate a read error. This chain uses TRBV7-2 with TRBJ2-3, with D unclear. The germline gives CDR1 SGHTA, CDR2 FQGNSA. The CDR3 is 18 residues long. CDR3 bases: TGTGCCAGCAGCCCAACGACAAACCCTCGATTGGGCACAGATTCGCAGTATTTT. This codes for CASSPTTNPRLGTDSQYF.

There are a few counts of this clonotype. The chain is built from TRBV21-1 and TRBJ2-7. TRBV21-1 is a pseudogene locus. The CDR3 length is 14 residues. The CDR3 DNA sequence: TGTGCCAGCAGCAAAGATGCACCGATCTACGAGCAGTACTTC. Translating gives CASSKDAPIYEQYF.

The chain combines TRBV20-1 with TRBJ2-5; TRBD1 matches at 8 bases. The DNA end favors TRBJ2-1, so the J call may be wrong. The germline CDR1 and CDR2 sequences are DFQATT and SNEGSKA (reference sequence). The CDR3 consists of 12 residues. CDR3 amino acids: CSATNRGNEQFF. For the CDR3, the DNA is TGCAGTGCTACTAACAGGGGGAATGAGCAGTTCTTC.

About this clonotype itself: Possible read error: a much larger clone is one base away. J is TRBJ2-7 and V is TRBV3-1; D is perhaps TRBD1 or TRBD2 (5 bases each). Germline CDR1 and CDR2: LGHDT and YNNKEL (reference sequence). Trimming left V 1 base short and J 3 bases short, with 7 bases between. This CDR3 region has 13 residues. CDR3 DNA sequence: TGTGCCAGCAGCCAAGCAGGGAGCTACGAGCAGTACTTC. It yields the protein CASSQAGSYEQYF.

This clonotype has more than one count but fewer than ten. The chain employs TRBV12-3 or TRBV12-4 and TRBJ1-1; D unresolved. The CDR3 spans 14 residues. The V and J ends lost 7 bases and 2 bases respectively, with 14 bases between them. The CDR3 DNA is TGTGCCAGCAACCCCACAGAGGGAAACACTGAAGCTTTCTTT. Amino acid sequence: CASNPTEGNTEAFF.

In its sample, this clonotype was seen a few times. The chain links TRBV28 to TRBJ2-1, with D possibly matching TRBD2 (5 bases). The CDR3 consists of 16 residues. CDR1 is MDHEN and CDR2 is SYDVKM in the germline V gene. With 3 bases removed from V and 3 bases from J, the gap between germline ends came to 15 bases. The CDR3 here is CASSFILNRDYNEQFF. The DNA for the CDR3 is TGTGCCAGCAGTTTCATCCTTAACCGGGACTACAATGAGCAGTTCTTC.

This clonotype was observed a few times. The gene calls are TRBV9 and TRBJ2-1, with TRBD2 matching 7 bases. Germline V gene lookup returns CDR1 SGDLS and CDR2 YYNGEE. CDR3 length equals 16 residues. J gave up 0 bases and V 5 bases, and 8 bases lay outside the gene matches. As DNA, the CDR3 is TGTGCCAGCAGTCCTCTCGGGAGGAGCTCCTACAATGAGCAGTTCTTC. This gives the protein CASSPLGRSSYNEQFF.

The sample holds a few counts of this clonotype. The V call is TRBV7-2, the J call TRBJ1-2; D might be TRBD1 (6 bases). Germline CDR1 is SGHTA and CDR2 is FQGNSA. This CDR3 has 13 residues. With 4 bases removed from V and 8 bases from J, the gap between germline ends came to 14 bases. CDR3 bases: TGTGCCAGCAGCTGGCGTAACAGGGACGGCTACACCTTC. Its translation: CASSWRNRDGYTF.

In its sample, this clonotype was seen a few times. One end of the junction fails to match germline, which may point to a read error. V and J are TRBV5-1 and TRBJ2-6; a weak D match, TRBD1 (5 bases). This CDR3 comprises 16 residues. Germline-derived CDR1 and CDR2 are SGHRS and YFSETQ. Here the CDR3 reads CASSSRLGSGANVLTF. CDR3 sequence (DNA): TGCGCCAGCAGCTCCCGGCTGGGATCTGGGGCCAACGTCTTGACTTTC.

This clonotype was seen a handful of times. The junction shows a germline mismatch at one end, possibly a read error. The V and J genes are TRBV7-7 and TRBJ2-7, with TRBD2 matching 11 bases. The CDR3 totals 16 residues. Germline CDR1 reads SSHAT; CDR2 reads FNYEAQ (reference sequence). CDR3 sequence reads: CASSQTGLAAKHEQYF. The CDR3, as DNA: TGTGCTAGCAGCCAGACGGGACTAGCGGCGAAGCACGAGCAGTACTTC.